The T cell receptor (beta chain) described here comes from a study of shared clonotypes between healthy human individuals. This CDR3 is built from 13 residues. Germline V gives CDR1 WSHSY, CDR2 SAAADI. Trimming shortened V by 6 bases and J by 2 bases, and 5 bases separated the two germline ends. This clone has just one count. Sequencing was performed with immunoSEQ multiplex PCR; in TCRdb, only in-frame clones are kept and a portion is missing. The profile shows approximately 1,500,000 clones, 98% of them singletons. V gene TRBV10-2 combines with J gene TRBJ2-6; no definite D call. The sequence derives from a man in his thirties or forties in good health. Sequencing was performed on naive CD4+ T cells sorted from blood. Described subset: CD45RA+ positively selected. DNA for the CDR3: TGCGCCAGCAGGGATCCTGGGGCCAACGTCCTGACTTTC. It encodes CASRDPGANVLTF.